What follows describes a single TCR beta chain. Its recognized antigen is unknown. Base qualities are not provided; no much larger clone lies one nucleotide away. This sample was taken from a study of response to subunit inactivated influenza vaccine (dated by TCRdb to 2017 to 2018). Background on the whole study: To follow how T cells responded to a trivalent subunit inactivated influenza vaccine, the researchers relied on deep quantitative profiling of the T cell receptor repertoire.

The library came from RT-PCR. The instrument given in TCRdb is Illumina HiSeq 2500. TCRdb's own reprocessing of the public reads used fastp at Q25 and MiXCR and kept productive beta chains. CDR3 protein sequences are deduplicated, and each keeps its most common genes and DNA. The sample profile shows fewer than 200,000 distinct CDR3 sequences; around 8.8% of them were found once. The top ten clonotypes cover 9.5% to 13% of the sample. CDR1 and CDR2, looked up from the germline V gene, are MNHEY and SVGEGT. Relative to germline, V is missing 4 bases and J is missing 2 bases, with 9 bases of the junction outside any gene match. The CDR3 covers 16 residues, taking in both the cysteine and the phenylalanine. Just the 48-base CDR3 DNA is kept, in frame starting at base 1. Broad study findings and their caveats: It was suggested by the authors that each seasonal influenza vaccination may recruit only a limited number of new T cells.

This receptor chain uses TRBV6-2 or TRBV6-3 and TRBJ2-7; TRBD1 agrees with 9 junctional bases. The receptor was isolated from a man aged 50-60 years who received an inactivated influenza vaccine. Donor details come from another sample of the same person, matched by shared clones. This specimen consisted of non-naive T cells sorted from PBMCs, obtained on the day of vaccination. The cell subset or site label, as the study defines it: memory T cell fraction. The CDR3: CASSSGQGTFTYEQYF. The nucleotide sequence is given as TGTGCCAGCAGTTCCGGACAGGGGACGTTTACCTACGAGCAGTACTTC.